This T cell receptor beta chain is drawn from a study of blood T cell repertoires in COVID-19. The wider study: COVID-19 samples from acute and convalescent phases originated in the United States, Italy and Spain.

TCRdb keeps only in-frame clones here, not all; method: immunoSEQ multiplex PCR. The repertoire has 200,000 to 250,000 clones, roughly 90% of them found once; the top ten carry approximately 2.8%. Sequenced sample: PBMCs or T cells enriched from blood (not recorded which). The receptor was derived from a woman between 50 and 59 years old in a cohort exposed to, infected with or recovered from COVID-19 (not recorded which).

This CDR3 reads CSASFFVDSVLTEAFF. The DNA for the CDR3 is TGCAGTGCTAGTTTTTTTGTCGACAGTGTGCTCACTGAAGCTTTCTTT. V is TRBV20-1 and J is TRBJ1-1; the D gene is possibly TRBD1 (5 bases). The CDR3 runs to 16 residues. Germline V gene data show CDR1 as DFQATT and CDR2 as SNEGSKA (reference sequence). With 3 bases removed from V and 4 bases from J, the gap between germline ends came to 21 bases.